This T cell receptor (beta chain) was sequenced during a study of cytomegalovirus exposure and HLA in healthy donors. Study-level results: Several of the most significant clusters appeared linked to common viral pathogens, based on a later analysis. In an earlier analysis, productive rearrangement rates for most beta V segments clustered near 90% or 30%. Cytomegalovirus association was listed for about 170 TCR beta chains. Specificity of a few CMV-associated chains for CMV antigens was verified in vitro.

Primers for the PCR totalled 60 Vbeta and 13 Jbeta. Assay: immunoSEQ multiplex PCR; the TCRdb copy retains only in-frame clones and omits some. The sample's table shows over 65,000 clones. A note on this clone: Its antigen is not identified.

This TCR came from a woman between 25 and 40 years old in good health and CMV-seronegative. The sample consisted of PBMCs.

The CDR3: CATSRGGGGAEQYF. DNA for the CDR3: TGTGCCACCAGCAGAGGAGGGGGCGGGGCCGAGCAGTACTTC. The rearrangement joins TRBV15 to TRBJ2-7; D might be TRBD1 (7 bases). V gave up 1 base and J gave up 6 bases, with 13 bases separating them. This CDR3 spans 14 amino acids. Germline V gene lookup returns CDR1 LNHNV and CDR2 YYDKDF (reference sequence).